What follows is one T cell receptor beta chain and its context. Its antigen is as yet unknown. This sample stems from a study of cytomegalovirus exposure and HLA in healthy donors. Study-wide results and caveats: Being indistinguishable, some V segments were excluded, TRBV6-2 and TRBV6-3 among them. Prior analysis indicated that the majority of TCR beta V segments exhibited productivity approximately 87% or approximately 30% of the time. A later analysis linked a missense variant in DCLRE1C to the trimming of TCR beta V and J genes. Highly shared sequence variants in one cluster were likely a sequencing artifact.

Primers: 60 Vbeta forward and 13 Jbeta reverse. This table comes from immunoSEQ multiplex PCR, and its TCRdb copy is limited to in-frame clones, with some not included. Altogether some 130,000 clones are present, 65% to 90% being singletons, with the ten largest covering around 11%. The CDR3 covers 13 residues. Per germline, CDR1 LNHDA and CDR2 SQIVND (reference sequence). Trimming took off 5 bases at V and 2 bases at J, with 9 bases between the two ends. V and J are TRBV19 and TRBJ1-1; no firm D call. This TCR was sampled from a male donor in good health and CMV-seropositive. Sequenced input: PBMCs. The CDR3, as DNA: TGTGCCAGTAGTCTCGGGGTAAACACTGAAGCTTTCTTT. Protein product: CASSLGVNTEAFF.